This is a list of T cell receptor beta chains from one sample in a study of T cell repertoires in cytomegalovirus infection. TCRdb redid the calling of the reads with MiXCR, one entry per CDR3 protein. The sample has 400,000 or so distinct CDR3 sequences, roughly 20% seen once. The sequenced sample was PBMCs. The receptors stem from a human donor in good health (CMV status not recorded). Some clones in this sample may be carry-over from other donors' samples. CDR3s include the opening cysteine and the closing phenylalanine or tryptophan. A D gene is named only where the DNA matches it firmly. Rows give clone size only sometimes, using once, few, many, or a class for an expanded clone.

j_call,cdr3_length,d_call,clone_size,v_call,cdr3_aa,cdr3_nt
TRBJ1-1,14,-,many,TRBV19,CASSPAGLNTEAFF,TGTGCCAGTAGTCCCGCAGGTCTGAACACTGAAGCTTTCTTT
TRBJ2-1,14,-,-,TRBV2,CASSVVSRLNEQFF,TGTGCCAGCAGTGTGGTCTCTCGGCTCAATGAGCAGTTCTTC
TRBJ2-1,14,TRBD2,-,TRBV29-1,CSVDGLAGPDEQFF,TGCAGCGTTGATGGCCTAGCGGGGCCTGATGAGCAGTTCTTC
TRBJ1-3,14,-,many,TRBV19,CASSQRGLGNTIYF,TGTGCCAGTAGTCAGCGGGGGCTTGGAAACACCATATATTTT
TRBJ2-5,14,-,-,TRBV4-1,CASSRPGGVETQYF,TGCGCCAGCAGCCGCCCGGGCGGTGTGGAGACCCAGTACTTC
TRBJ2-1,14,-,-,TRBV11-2,CASSLDPRTDEQFF,TGTGCCAGCAGCTTAGATCCTCGGACGGACGAGCAGTTCTTC
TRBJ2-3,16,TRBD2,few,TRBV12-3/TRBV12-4,CASSLRVAGRTDTQYF,TGTGCCAGCAGTTTACGAGTAGCGGGTCGCACAGATACGCAGTATTTT
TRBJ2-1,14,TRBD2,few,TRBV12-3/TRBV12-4,CASSVAGGAHEQFF,TGTGCCAGCAGCGTGGCGGGAGGGGCCCATGAGCAGTTCTTC
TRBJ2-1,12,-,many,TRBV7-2,CASSSSLGEQFF,TGTGCCAGCAGCTCTTCCTTGGGTGAGCAGTTCTTC
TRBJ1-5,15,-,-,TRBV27,CASSPDTGARQPQHF,TGTGCCAGCAGTCCAGATACTGGGGCCAGGCAGCCCCAGCATTTT
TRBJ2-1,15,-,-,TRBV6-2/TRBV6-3,CASSTRVKGYNEQFF,TGTGCCAGCAGTACTAGGGTCAAGGGGTACAATGAGCAGTTCTTC
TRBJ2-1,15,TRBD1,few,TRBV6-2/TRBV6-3,CASRNPGQGLNEQFF,TGTGCCAGCAGGAACCCGGGACAGGGTTTAAATGAGCAGTTCTTC
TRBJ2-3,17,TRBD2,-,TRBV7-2,CASSLAGTSGVGGTQYF,TGTGCCAGCAGCTTAGCAGGGACTAGCGGAGTGGGGGGTACGCAGTATTTT
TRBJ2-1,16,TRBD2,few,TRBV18,CASSSTIGTSGNEQFF,TGTGCCAGCTCATCAACAATTGGGACTAGCGGCAATGAGCAGTTCTTC
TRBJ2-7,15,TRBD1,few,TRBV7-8,CASRFGQDFSYEQYF,TGTGCCAGCAGGTTCGGACAGGACTTCTCCTACGAGCAGTACTTC
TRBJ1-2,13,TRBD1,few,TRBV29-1,CSVDKGAPNGYTF,TGCAGCGTTGATAAGGGGGCTCCCAACGGCTACACCTTC